Following are 10 T cell receptor beta chains from one sample sequenced in a study of PD-1 blockade in mismatch repair-deficient tumors. The assay was immunoSEQ multiplex PCR, and TCRdb's table has in-frame clones only and misses some. The sample lists 40,000 to 60,000 clones, approximately 80% seen once, with less than 3.5% in the top ten. Sample: PBMCs, taken before pembrolizumab treatment. The receptor source for this set is an adult with mismatch repair-deficient cancer.

The gene calls are TRBV6-1 and TRBJ1-2; TRBD1 matches at 8 bases. J lost 1 base, V lost 4 bases, and 8 bases had no gene match. This CDR3 has 16 amino acids. Looked up from germline, CDR1 is MNHNS and CDR2 is SASEGT. In nucleotides, the CDR3 is TGTGCCAGCAGTGCCTCGACAGGGGAGAATAACTATGGCTACACCTTC. This gives the protein CASSASTGENNYGYTF.

The genes are TRBV6-5 and TRBJ2-5, with 7 bases fitting TRBD2. CDR1 is MNHEY, CDR2 SVGAGI, per germline. With V trimmed by 7 bases and J by 2 bases, 10 bases remained unmatched. This CDR3 comprises 15 residues. This chain's CDR3 is CASTRGDYRQETQYF. CDR3 bases: TGTGCCAGCACTCGAGGGGACTACCGACAAGAGACCCAGTACTTC.

The genes are TRBV5-1 and TRBJ2-7; 8 positions agree with TRBD2. Trimming cost V 3 bases and J 2 bases; bases outside gene matches: 7. This CDR3 comprises 15 residues. Germline values: CDR1 SGHRS, CDR2 YFSETQ. CDR3 DNA sequence: TGCGCCAGCAGCTCGGGACTAGTGGGTACCTACGAGCAGTACTTC. Its protein is CASSSGLVGTYEQYF.

V is TRBV5-4 and J is TRBJ2-1, with 10 bases fitting TRBD2. This CDR3 spans 15 amino acids. The germline CDR1 and CDR2 sequences are SGHNT and YYREEE (reference sequence). J lost 5 bases, V lost 1 base, and 3 bases had no gene match. The DNA for the CDR3 is TGTGCCAGCAGCTTGCTCACTAGCGGGAACAATGAGCAGTTCTTC. This sequence encodes CASSLLTSGNNEQFF.

V gene TRBV11-3 combines with J gene TRBJ2-3, with D perhaps matching TRBD2 (6 bases). Trimming pared 3 bases from V and 4 bases from J, leaving 8 bases between. Germline CDR1 is SGHNT and CDR2 is YENEEA. The CDR3 is 13 amino acids. CDR3 in DNA: TGTGCCAGCAGCTTGGGGGGTCCAGATACGCAGTATTTT. Translating gives CASSLGGPDTQYF.

The V and J genes are TRBV11-2 and TRBJ2-5; D ambiguous. With 0 bases removed from V and 7 bases from J, the gap between germline ends came to 15 bases. The germline CDR1 and CDR2 sequences are SGHAT and FQNNGV. The CDR3 consists of 15 residues. CDR3 sequence (DNA): TGTGCCAGCAGCTTAGAATACGGCTCTCGACGGACCCAGTACTTC. It codes for CASSLEYGSRRTQYF.

The chain links TRBV9 to TRBJ2-1, with D perhaps TRBD2 (5 bases). The CDR3 loop spans 13 amino acids. V lost 4 bases and J 3 bases, leaving 8 bases between the germline ends. Germline assignment: CDR1 SGDLS and CDR2 YYNGEE. The CDR3 sequence: CASSSRDYNEQFF. Written as DNA, the CDR3 is TGTGCCAGCAGCTCCCGGGACTACAATGAGCAGTTCTTC.

The chain is built from TRBV15 and TRBJ1-4; D is possibly TRBD1 (5 bases). CDR1 and CDR2 from the germline V gene are LNHNV and YYDKDF (reference sequence). This CDR3 comprises 16 residues. The V and J ends lost 3 bases and 5 bases respectively, with 16 bases between them. CDR3 bases: TGTGCCACCAGCAGGGCTACCGGGACGGGAAATGAAAAACTGTTTTTT. Amino acids: CATSRATGTGNEKLFF.

This clone was counted once. The chain has TRBV29-1 and TRBJ1-1; D might be TRBD1 (5 bases). The germline V gene encodes CDR1 SQVTM and CDR2 ANQGSEA. The CDR3 sequence is 13 residues long. Trimming removed 6 bases from V and 1 base from J, with 12 bases in between. CDR3 nucleotides: TGCAGCGTGGGGGTGGGGGGGAACACTGAAGCTTTCTTT. Translating gives CSVGVGGNTEAFF. Variable domain in full (rest from reference TRBV29-1 and TRBJ1-1): SAVISQKPSRDICQRGTSLTIQCQVDSQVTMMFWYRQQPGQSLTLIATANQGSEATYESGFVIDKFPISRPNLTFSTLTVSNMSPEDSSIYLCSVGVGGNTEAFFGQGTRLTVV.

The V gene is TRBV19, the J gene TRBJ1-2; tentative D call: TRBD1 (6 bases). CDR1 and CDR2 (germline): LNHDA, SQIVND (reference sequence). The ends were cut back, 5 bases at V and 4 bases at J, with 11 bases in the middle. The CDR3 consists of 13 residues. The CDR3 here is CASSQGYGYGYTF. DNA of the CDR3: TGTGCCAGTAGTCAGGGGTATGGCTATGGCTACACCTTC.